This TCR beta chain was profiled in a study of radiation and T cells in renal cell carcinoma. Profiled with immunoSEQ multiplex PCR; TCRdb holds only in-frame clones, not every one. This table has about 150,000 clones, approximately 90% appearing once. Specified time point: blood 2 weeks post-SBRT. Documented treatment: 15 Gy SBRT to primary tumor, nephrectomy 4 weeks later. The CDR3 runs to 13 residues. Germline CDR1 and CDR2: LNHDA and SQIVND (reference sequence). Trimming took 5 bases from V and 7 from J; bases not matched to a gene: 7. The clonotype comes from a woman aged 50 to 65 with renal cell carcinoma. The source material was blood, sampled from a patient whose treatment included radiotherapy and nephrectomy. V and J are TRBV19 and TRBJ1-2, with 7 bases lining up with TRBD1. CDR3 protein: CASSSRQGSGYTF. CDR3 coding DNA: TGTGCCAGTAGTTCCCGACAGGGCTCTGGCTACACCTTC.